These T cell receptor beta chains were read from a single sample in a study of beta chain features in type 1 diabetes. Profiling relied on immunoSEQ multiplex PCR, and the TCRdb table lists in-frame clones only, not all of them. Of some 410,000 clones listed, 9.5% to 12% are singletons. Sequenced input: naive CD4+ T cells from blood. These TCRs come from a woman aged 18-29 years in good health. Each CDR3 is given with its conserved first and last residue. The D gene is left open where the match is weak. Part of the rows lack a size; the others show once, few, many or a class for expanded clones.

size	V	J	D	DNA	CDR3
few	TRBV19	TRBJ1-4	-	TGTGCCAGTAGTACTCGGATCACGCTGGAAAAACTGTTTTTT	CASSTRITLEKLFF
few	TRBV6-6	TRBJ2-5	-	TGTGCCAGCAGCCGCGGACAGTCCCAAGAGACCCAGTACTTC	CASSRGQSQETQYF
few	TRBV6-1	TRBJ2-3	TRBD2	TGTGCCAGCAGTGCCCTAAAGCGGGGGGCGACCGTGGATACGCAGTATTTT	CASSALKRGATVDTQYF
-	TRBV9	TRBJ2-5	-	TGTGCCAGCAGCGTAGGACTGGGGTCTCAAGAGACCCAGTACTTC	CASSVGLGSQETQYF
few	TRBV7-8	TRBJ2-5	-	TGTGCCAGCAGCTTATGGATTCAAGAGACCCAGTACTTC	CASSLWIQETQYF
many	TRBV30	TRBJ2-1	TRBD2	TGTGCCTGGAGTTCCGGGACTAGCGCGTTCAATGAGCAGTTCTTC	CAWSSGTSAFNEQFF
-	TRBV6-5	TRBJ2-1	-	TGTGCCAGCAGGAGGACGTTCACGGCCTACAATGAGCAGTTCTTC	CASRRTFTAYNEQFF
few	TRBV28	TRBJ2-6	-	TGTGCCAGCAAATCGGGTTCCGGGGCCAACGTCCTGACTTTC	CASKSGSGANVLTF
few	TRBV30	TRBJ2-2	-	TGTGCCTGGGGAACTGGACTCCTGAACACCGGGGAGCTGTTTTTT	CAWGTGLLNTGELFF
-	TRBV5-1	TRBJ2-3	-	TGCGCCAGCAGCTTGTCTCCGCTCGATACGCAGTATTTT	CASSLSPLDTQYF
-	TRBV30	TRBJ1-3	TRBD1	TGTGCCTGGATACAGGGGTTCTCTGGAAACACCATATATTTT	CAWIQGFSGNTIYF
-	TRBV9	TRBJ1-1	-	TGTGCCAGCAGCCCGGGACCTACGTCGAACACTGAAGCTTTCTTT	CASSPGPTSNTEAFF
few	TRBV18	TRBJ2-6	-	TGTGCCAGCTCACCTACGTCGGTCGCTACTGGGGCCAACGTCCTGACTTTC	CASSPTSVATGANVLTF
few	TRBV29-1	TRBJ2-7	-	TGCAGCGTTCGCCGCCAGTACGACGAGCAGTACTTC	CSVRRQYDEQYF